The 26 T cell receptor beta chains below all came from one sample that was sequenced in a study of cytomegalovirus exposure and HLA in healthy donors. In the PCR, 60 Vbeta and 13 Jbeta primers were used. Clones were read by immunoSEQ multiplex PCR, and TCRdb kept only the in-frame ones, dropping some. Among about 280,000 clones listed, approximately 90% were seen once. Sequenced input: PBMCs. All receptors derive from a woman in her late teens or twenties in good health and CMV-seronegative.

The chain combines TRBV10-1 with TRBJ2-1, with unresolved D. The CDR3 contains 14 residues. V shed 3 bases and J shed 5 bases, with 11 bases lying between them. Germline V gene sequence: CDR1 WNHNN, CDR2 SYGVQD (reference sequence). CDR3 nucleotides: TGCGCCAGCAGTGACAGAGGATGGAACAATGAGCAGTTCTTC. Amino acid sequence: CASSDRGWNNEQFF.

This chain uses TRBV7-9 with TRBJ2-7; 8 nucleotides align to TRBD1. Germline CDR1 SEHNR, CDR2 FQNEAQ (reference sequence). V was clipped by 0 bases and J by 2 bases; unmatched bases: 3. The CDR3 consists of 15 residues. CDR3 nucleotides: TGTGCCAGCAGCTTAGCACGGGGACAGGCCTACGAGCAGTACTTC. Protein: CASSLARGQAYEQYF. The whole variable domain, filled in from reference TRBV7-9 and TRBJ2-7, reads DTGVSQNPRHKITKRGQNVTFRCDPISEHNRLYWYRQTLGQGPEFLTYFQNEAQLEKSRLLSDRFSAERPKGSFSTLEIQRTEQGDSAMYLCASSLARGQAYEQYFGPGTRLTVT.

This clone was detected a few times. This chain connects TRBV13 to TRBJ1-2; D unresolved. The CDR3 loop spans 13 amino acids. The germline V gene has CDR1 PRHDT and CDR2 FYEKMQ (reference sequence). V lost 5 bases to trimming and J lost 6 bases, with 13 bases between them. CDR3 loop: CASSRGSFDGYTF. DNA for the CDR3: TGTGCCAGCAGCCGAGGGTCTTTCGATGGCTACACCTTC.

V and J are TRBV6-5 and TRBJ1-5; no clear D. Germline CDR1 MNHEY, CDR2 SVGAGI. There are 14 residues in the CDR3. The V end was cut by 6 bases, the J end by 3 bases, with 12 bases between. This chain's CDR3 is CASSGSPDNQPQHF. CDR3 sequence (DNA): TGTGCCAGCAGCGGTAGCCCCGACAATCAGCCCCAGCATTTT.

The rearrangement links TRBV2 to TRBJ1-6; a possible D gene is TRBD1 (6 bases). V was pared by 7 bases and J by 0 bases, with 28 bases between. CDR1 SNHLY and CDR2 FYNNEI come from the germline V gene. CDR3 size: 21 residues. The CDR3 DNA reads as TGTGCCAGCACCGATTTTTTGACAGGCACTAACCCAAGCTCCTATAATTCACCCCTCCACTTT. It is translated as CASTDFLTGTNPSSYNSPLHF.

The chain employs TRBV6-1 and TRBJ2-3, with TRBD1 identical over 8 bases. This CDR3 is built from 15 residues. CDR1 is MNHNS, CDR2 SASEGT, per germline. Trimming took 5 bases from V and 4 from J; bases not matched to a gene: 8. The CDR3 sequence: CASSLRGRSPDTQYF. Written as DNA, the CDR3 is TGTGCCAGCAGTCTCAGGGGGCGCTCCCCAGATACGCAGTATTTT.

This chain joins TRBV6-1 and TRBJ2-1; no clear D. V was shortened by 1 base and J by 0 bases, with 4 bases between the two germline ends. The CDR3 consists of 14 residues. The germline V gene encodes CDR1 MNHNS and CDR2 SASEGT. This chain's CDR3 is CASSEVGSYNEQFF. The CDR3 coding sequence is TGTGCCAGCAGTGAAGTCGGCTCCTACAATGAGCAGTTCTTC.

In this sample, this clone turned up once. The genes are TRBV6-5 and TRBJ2-1; D perhaps matches TRBD2 (6 bases). Trimming cost V 0 bases and J 8 bases, with 8 bases left between them. Germline CDR1 and CDR2: MNHEY and SVGAGI. The CDR3 loop spans 13 amino acids. DNA of the CDR3: TGTGCCAGCAGTTACTCTGGGGGGTATGAGCAGTTCTTC. Translation: CASSYSGGYEQFF.

The V and J genes are TRBV29-1 and TRBJ1-2, with D possibly being TRBD1 (5 bases). Trimming cost V 7 bases and J 2 bases, with 11 bases left between them. The CDR3 sequence is 12 residues long. The germline V gene encodes CDR1 SQVTM and CDR2 ANQGSEA. CDR3 in DNA: TGCAGCGGGGGGGGATACAACTATGGCTACACCTTC. Translating it yields CSGGGYNYGYTF.

The J gene is TRBJ2-5, the V gene TRBV7-3, with 10 positions matching TRBD1. The CDR3 loop spans 16 amino acids. Germline lookup yields CDR1 SGHTA and CDR2 FQGTGA. V was clipped by 1 base and J by 5 bases; unmatched bases: 7. The CDR3 protein is CASSLMVGQGRETQYF. The DNA for the CDR3 is TGTGCCAGCAGCTTAATGGTGGGACAGGGGAGGGAGACCCAGTACTTC.

The chain joins TRBV19 to TRBJ2-7; 7 bases line up with TRBD1. Trimming cost V 4 bases and J 2 bases; bases outside gene matches: 2. The CDR3 runs to 13 residues. CDR1 LNHDA and CDR2 SQIVND come from the germline V gene (reference sequence). CDR3 region: CASSRQGPYEQYF. The CDR3 bases are TGTGCCAGTAGTAGACAGGGACCCTACGAGCAGTACTTC. The full variable domain, its missing parts supplied by reference TRBV19 and TRBJ2-7, is DGGITQSPKYLFRKEGQNVTLSCEQNLNHDAMYWYRQDPGQGLRLIYYSQIVNDFQKGDIAEGYSVSREKKESFPLTVTSAQKNPTAFYLCASSRQGPYEQYFGPGTRLTVT.

Notes on this clone: At one of its ends the junction is not consistent with the germline gene, which may arise from a read error. The rearrangement uses TRBV7-9 and TRBJ1-2; no clear D gene. There are 15 residues in the CDR3. CDR1 is SEHNR and CDR2 is FQNEAQ in the germline V gene (reference sequence). DNA of the CDR3: TGTTCCAGCAGCTTTATTCCGCTGAGGAGATATGGCTACACCTTC. Protein sequence: CSSSFIPLRRYGYTF.

This chain uses TRBV2 with TRBJ2-5; 7 bases fit TRBD2. In germline, CDR1 is SNHLY, CDR2 FYNNEI. V lost 6 bases to trimming and J lost 4 bases; unmatched junction nucleotides: 8. The length of the CDR3 is 14 residues. For the CDR3, the DNA is TGTGCCAGCAGGGGGCCGCCTAGCGGAGAGACCCAGTACTTC. It is translated as CASRGPPSGETQYF.

This clone was recorded only once. V is TRBV7-6 and J is TRBJ1-4, with TRBD1 matching 8 bases. Germline V gives CDR1 SGHVS, CDR2 FNYEAQ. This CDR3 has 14 residues. The V and J ends lost 6 bases and 8 bases, in that order; junction bases with no gene match: 8. CDR3 DNA sequence: TGTGCCAGCAGGAGGACAGGGTGGGGAGAAAAACTGTTTTTT. This sequence encodes CASRRTGWGEKLFF.

On this clone itself: Other DNA sequences within the sample encode an identical CDR3. V is TRBV19 and J is TRBJ1-1; a weak D match, TRBD1 (5 bases). This CDR3 is built from 14 residues. Germline lookup yields CDR1 LNHDA and CDR2 SQIVND (reference sequence). V gave up 3 bases and J gave up 2 bases, with 10 bases separating them. The CDR3 loop is CASSIRGGNTEAFF. CDR3 nucleotides: TGTGCCAGTAGTATTCGCGGGGGAAACACTGAAGCTTTCTTT.

The chain recombines TRBV14 with TRBJ1-6; a weak D match, TRBD1 (5 bases). The CDR3 sequence is 16 residues long. Trimming removed 0 bases from V and 8 bases from J, with 14 bases in between. Germline V gene lookup returns CDR1 SGHDN and CDR2 FVKESK. The CDR3, as DNA: TGTGCCAGCAGCCAAGATAAGGGGCAGTTCCATTCACCCCTCCACTTT. The encoded protein is CASSQDKGQFHSPLHF.

The genes are TRBV11-3 and TRBJ2-1; D is ambiguous. The V end lost 2 bases, the J end lost 13 bases, and 18 bases lay between the germline ends. The V gene's germline CDR1 is SGHNT and CDR2 YENEEA. The CDR3 covers 14 residues. CDR3 sequence: CASSLTSQKSSQFF. The DNA of the CDR3 is TGTGCCAGCAGCTTAACGTCCCAGAAGTCTTCACAGTTCTTC.

The chain couples TRBV7-2 to TRBJ1-5, with TRBD1 matching over 7 bases. With 5 bases clipped from V and 3 bases from J, the junction kept 7 bases outside the gene matches. CDR3 length: 15 residues. The germline gives CDR1 SGHTA, CDR2 FQGNSA. CDR3 in amino acids: CASSAWDSLNQPQHF. CDR3 DNA: TGTGCCAGCAGCGCGTGGGACAGCCTCAATCAGCCCCAGCATTTT.

The J gene is TRBJ1-4, the V gene TRBV6-5; 8 bases fit TRBD1. The V and J ends lost 2 bases and 10 bases, in that order; junction bases with no gene match: 6. Per the germline V gene, CDR1 is MNHEY and CDR2 is SVGAGI. The CDR3 sequence is 14 residues long. CDR3 sequence reads: CASSYPGQGAKLFF. CDR3 DNA sequence: TGTGCCAGCAGTTACCCCGGCCAGGGGGCAAAACTGTTTTTT.

The chain recombines TRBV2 with TRBJ2-2, with D hard to call. CDR3 length: 12 residues. From germline, CDR1 is SNHLY and CDR2 FYNNEI. The V end lost 11 bases, the J end lost 1 base, and 8 bases lay between the germline ends. The CDR3 bases are TGTGCCGCACAGAGGAACACCGGGGAGCTGTTTTTT. It yields the protein CAAQRNTGELFF.

The chain links TRBV6-6 to TRBJ1-1; D might be TRBD1 (5 bases). Trimming cost V 8 bases and J 6 bases, with 13 bases left between them. This CDR3 region has 12 residues. Germline lookup yields CDR1 MNHNY and CDR2 SVGAGI (reference sequence). The CDR3 nucleotides read TGTGCCAGCGGGTTAATAGGGGCTGAAGCTTTCTTT. Amino acids: CASGLIGAEAFF.

This rearrangement joins TRBV2 to TRBJ2-7; 10 bases map to TRBD1. Germline loops: CDR1 SNHLY, CDR2 FYNNEI. CDR3 length: 13 residues. V trimming: 8 bases; J trimming: 2 bases; junction bases outside the gene matches: 3. In DNA form, the CDR3 reads TGTGCCAGCCAAGGACAGGGGGCCTACGAGCAGTACTTC. Protein product: CASQGQGAYEQYF.

The V call is TRBV7-3, the J call TRBJ2-1; TRBD2 is a possible D gene (5 bases). Trimming removed 6 bases at V and 7 bases at J, with 13 bases between. This CDR3 is built from 13 residues. The germline V gene encodes CDR1 SGHTA and CDR2 FQGTGA. The CDR3 region is CASSFDPGNEQFF. The CDR3 DNA reads TGTGCCAGCAGTTTTGACCCGGGGAATGAGCAGTTCTTC. The full variable domain, its missing parts supplied by reference TRBV7-3 and TRBJ2-1, is GAGVSQTPSNKVTEKGKYVELRCDPISGHTALYWYRQSLGQGPEFLIYFQGTGAADDSGLPNDRFFAVRPEGSVSTLKIQRTERGDSAVYLCASSFDPGNEQFFGPGTRLTVL.

The chain couples TRBV21-1 to TRBJ2-7; the listed D gene, TRBD1, was not tested against the DNA. TRBV21-1 is described as a pseudogene. The CDR3 consists of 17 residues. The CDR3 sequence is CASSSPSFGTEFYEQYF. The CDR3 DNA is TGTGCCAGCAGCAGTCCTTCCTTCGGGACAGAATTCTACGAGCAGTACTTC.

The J gene is TRBJ1-5, the V gene TRBV19; TRBD1 might be the D (5 bases). The CDR3 runs to 15 residues. Germline-derived CDR1 and CDR2 are LNHDA and SQIVND (reference sequence). Trimming left V 1 base short and J 3 bases short, with 10 bases between. The CDR3 DNA is TGTGCCAGTAGTATAGGGGGCGGATTCAATCAGCCCCAGCATTTT. This encodes CASSIGGGFNQPQHF.

The V gene is TRBV10-3, the J gene TRBJ1-1; 7 nucleotides align to TRBD1. CDR3 length equals 12 residues. J was trimmed by 8 bases and V by 7 bases; bases with no gene match: 7. Germline V gene sequence: CDR1 ENHRY, CDR2 SYGVKD. CDR3 bases: TGTGCCATCACCCCACCAGGGGGAGAAGCTTTCTTT. Its translation is CAITPPGGEAFF.